The 29 T cell receptor beta chains in this list originate from one sample, sequenced in a study of shared clonotypes between healthy human individuals. Sequenced by immunoSEQ multiplex PCR; TCRdb stores in-frame clones only, minus some. The top ten hold 0.36% of the sample, which has around 2.5 million clones, under 95% seen once. Sequenced sample: naive CD4+ T cells from PBMCs. The subset: CD45RA+ positively selected. These TCRs come from a man aged 18 to 30 in good health. Some clones in this sample may be carry-over from other donors' samples.

The genes are TRBV10-1 and TRBJ2-3; 9 bases are shared with TRBD1. CDR3 length: 15 residues. After removal of 6 bases from V and 3 bases from J, the junction contained 7 bases not matched to a gene. Germline V lookup: CDR1 WNHNN, CDR2 SYGVQD (reference sequence). The CDR3 bases are TGCGCCAGCAGCGGGGGACAGGGTAGTACAGATACGCAGTATTTT. Protein sequence: CASSGGQGSTDTQYF.

About this clone itself: The same CDR3 can be traced to other DNA sequences in this sample. This chain connects TRBV30 to TRBJ2-7; no clear D. CDR3 size: 11 residues. Trimming pared 0 bases from V and 3 bases from J, leaving 3 bases between. The germline V gene has CDR1 GTSNPN and CDR2 SVGIG (reference sequence). CDR3 coding DNA: TGTGCCTGGAGTGTAATCTACGAGCAGTACTTC. Its protein product is CAWSVIYEQYF.

The rearrangement uses TRBV11-2 and TRBJ1-1; D might be TRBD1 (6 bases). V dropped 5 bases and J dropped 6 bases, with 22 bases sitting between them. This CDR3 comprises 16 residues. The germline gives CDR1 SGHAT, CDR2 FQNNGV. The CDR3 DNA reads as TGTGCCAGCAGCCGCCCGTCCGGGACAATACTAGCTGAAGCTTTCTTT. It specifies CASSRPSGTILAEAFF.

CDR3 loop: CATNTQVEIWVRQYF. The CDR3 DNA is TGTGCCACCAATACCCAGGTGGAAATCTGGGTCAGGCAGTACTTC. This chain connects TRBV28 to TRBJ2-7, with D unclear. The CDR3 is made up of 15 amino acids. The V gene lost 10 bases and the J gene lost 9 bases, with 28 bases spanning the gap. The germline V gene encodes CDR1 MDHEN and CDR2 SYDVKM.

The genes are TRBV5-1 and TRBJ2-6, with D hard to call. Germline V lookup: CDR1 SGHRS, CDR2 YFSETQ. Trimming cost V 2 bases and J 0 bases, with 15 bases left between them. The CDR3 is 18 residues long. The CDR3 protein is CASSFYYAYPSGANVLTF. In nucleotides, the CDR3 is TGCGCCAGCAGCTTTTATTACGCCTACCCCTCTGGGGCCAACGTCCTGACTTTC.

The chain recombines TRBV7-9 with TRBJ2-7; 10 bases agree with TRBD2. The CDR3 loop spans 14 amino acids. The V and J ends lost 2 bases and 5 bases, in that order; junction bases with no gene match: 3. Germline loops: CDR1 SEHNR, CDR2 FQNEAQ (reference sequence). The CDR3 sequence: CASSLQGTSDEQYF. Written as DNA, the CDR3 is TGTGCCAGCAGCTTACAAGGGACTAGCGACGAGCAGTACTTC.

This chain joins TRBV4-3 and TRBJ1-1; the D is unclear. CDR3 length: 13 amino acids. V was cut by 4 bases and J by 4 bases, with 10 bases left in between. Germline V gene data show CDR1 as LGHNA and CDR2 as YSLEER. DNA for the CDR3: TGCGCCAGCAGCCCCGGCGGGTCCACTGAAGCTTTCTTT. It yields the protein CASSPGGSTEAFF.

The chain joins TRBV6-5 to TRBJ2-7; unclear D gene. The V end was cut by 8 bases, the J end by 2 bases, with 7 bases between. The CDR3 is 11 amino acids. Germline V gene sequence: CDR1 MNHEY, CDR2 SVGAGI. The CDR3 sequence: CASRSPYEQYF. The DNA for the CDR3 is TGTGCCAGCCGGAGCCCCTACGAGCAGTACTTC.

The V gene is TRBV19, the J gene TRBJ2-7; weak D call: TRBD2 (5 bases). This CDR3 spans 14 amino acids. Germline CDR1 is LNHDA and CDR2 is SQIVND (reference sequence). Trimming shortened V by 6 bases and J by 2 bases, and 14 bases separated the two germline ends. Here the CDR3 DNA reads TGTGCCAGTAGCCTCTCGCGGGCGACCTACGAGCAGTACTTC. Translating it yields CASSLSRATYEQYF. The variable domain in full, completed from reference TRBV19 and TRBJ2-7, reads DGGITQSPKYLFRKEGQNVTLSCEQNLNHDAMYWYRQDPGQGLRLIYYSQIVNDFQKGDIAEGYSVSREKKESFPLTVTSAQKNPTAFYLCASSLSRATYEQYFGPGTRLTVT.

CDR3 region: CASTPTGLDTQYF. The CDR3 coding sequence is TGTGCCAGCACTCCGACGGGTCTAGATACGCAGTATTTT. The rearrangement links TRBV28 to TRBJ2-3; D unresolved. The V gene's germline CDR1 is MDHEN and CDR2 SYDVKM. Trimming stripped 7 bases from V and 5 bases from J, with 13 bases between. This CDR3 contains 13 residues.

V is TRBV5-4 and J is TRBJ2-5, with 12 bases identical to TRBD2. CDR1 is SGHNT, CDR2 YYREEE, per germline (reference sequence). The CDR3 runs 15 residues. The V and J ends lost 4 bases and 3 bases, in that order; junction bases with no gene match: 4. The CDR3 DNA reads TGTGCCAGCAGCCGTAGACTAGCGGGGGAAGAGACCCAGTACTTC. Its protein product is CASSRRLAGEETQYF.

This clone was seen just once. The chain carries TRBV5-1 and TRBJ2-7, with 7 bases matching TRBD2. J gave up 2 bases and V 1 base, and 9 bases lay outside the gene matches. Per the germline V gene, CDR1 is SGHRS and CDR2 is YFSETQ. The CDR3 length is 16 residues. The CDR3 DNA follows: TGCGCCAGCAGCTTGCTACGTCTAGCGGAAACCTACGAGCAGTACTTC. Its translation: CASSLLRLAETYEQYF.

The chain has TRBV2 and TRBJ1-6, with D perhaps matching TRBD1 (6 bases). The germline gives CDR1 SNHLY, CDR2 FYNNEI. With 6 bases removed from V and 7 bases from J, the gap between germline ends came to 13 bases. The CDR3 spans 14 residues. The CDR3 here is CASRPQGLNSPLHF. Here the CDR3 DNA reads TGTGCCAGCAGACCACAGGGACTGAATTCACCCCTCCACTTT.

The chain carries TRBV5-6 and TRBJ2-3; TRBD1 matches at 10 bases. The V gene end was trimmed by 0 bases and the J gene end by 3 bases; junction bases not matched to a gene: 4. This CDR3 has 16 amino acids. Germline V gene lookup returns CDR1 SGHDT and CDR2 YYEEEE. The CDR3 loop is CASSLVDRGLTDTQYF. Written as DNA, the CDR3 is TGTGCCAGCAGCTTGGTGGACAGGGGGTTAACAGATACGCAGTATTTT.

The chain carries TRBV6-5 and TRBJ2-7, with D possibly TRBD1 on 5 matching bases. V shed 2 bases and J shed 3 bases, with 11 bases lying between them. Germline CDR1 and CDR2: MNHEY and SVGAGI. CDR3 length: 14 residues. CDR3 amino acids: CASSYNRMSYEQYF. CDR3 nucleotides: TGTGCCAGCAGTTACAACAGGATGAGCTACGAGCAGTACTTC.

This sequence joins TRBV5-6 and TRBJ1-1; unclear D gene. V was trimmed by 7 bases and J by 5 bases, leaving 15 bases between them. CDR1 and CDR2 from the germline V gene are SGHDT and YYEEEE. The CDR3 has 13 residues. CDR3 loop: CASHEFGMTEAFF. CDR3 in DNA: TGTGCCAGCCACGAATTCGGGATGACTGAAGCTTTCTTT.

This chain joins TRBV6-6 and TRBJ2-3; D perhaps matches TRBD1 (7 bases). This CDR3 region has 16 residues. V was shortened by 4 bases and J by 1 base, with 15 bases between the two germline ends. Per the germline V gene, CDR1 is MNHNY and CDR2 is SVGAGI (reference sequence). This chain's CDR3 is CASSFSGGYGTDTQYF. Here the CDR3 DNA reads TGTGCCAGCAGTTTCTCAGGGGGGTACGGCACAGATACGCAGTATTTT.

The rearrangement joins TRBV19 to TRBJ2-1; TRBD2 is a possible D gene (6 bases). CDR3 length: 14 residues. Trimming shortened V by 4 bases and J by 6 bases, and 13 bases separated the two germline ends. The germline gives CDR1 LNHDA, CDR2 SQIVND (reference sequence). CDR3 in DNA: TGTGCCAGTAGTAGAGGGACTCTCGGCAATGAGCAGTTCTTC. Translating it yields CASSRGTLGNEQFF.

V is TRBV2 and J is TRBJ2-7; D is perhaps TRBD2 (5 bases). Germline V gene lookup returns CDR1 SNHLY and CDR2 FYNNEI. Trimming shortened V by 1 base and J by 12 bases, and 16 bases separated the two germline ends. The CDR3 spans 13 residues. CDR3 sequence: CASSEGEGRSGYF. Written as DNA, the CDR3 is TGTGCCAGCAGTGAAGGAGAGGGCCGATCGGGGTACTTC.

This chain joins TRBV25-1 and TRBJ2-1; 12 positions match TRBD2. The CDR3 runs to 16 residues. In germline, CDR1 is MGHDK, CDR2 SYGVNS. J was trimmed by 6 bases and V by 3 bases; bases with no gene match: 6. DNA for the CDR3: TGTGCCAGCAGTGAGACTAGCGGGAGCGGTTCCAATGAGCAGTTCTTC. Translation gives CASSETSGSGSNEQFF.

The chain uses TRBV5-1 and TRBJ1-4, with TRBD1 matching 10 bases. Per germline, CDR1 SGHRS and CDR2 YFSETQ. J lost 13 bases, V lost 0 bases, and 3 bases had no gene match. The CDR3 length is 13 residues. The DNA of the CDR3 is TGCGCCAGCAGCTTGGGGACAGGGGGTGGACTGTTTTTT. Protein sequence: CASSLGTGGGLFF. Full variable domain (remainder filled in from reference TRBV5-1 and TRBJ1-4): KAGVTQTPRYLIKTRGQQVTLSCSPISGHRSVSWYQQTPGQGLQFLFEYFSETQRNKGNFPGRFSGRQFSNSRSEMNVSTLELGDSALYLCASSLGTGGGLFFGSGTQLSVL.

Notes on this clone: An end of the junction differs from the germline gene, which may be a read error. The chain uses TRBV19 and TRBJ1-5, with TRBD1 matching 8 bases. CDR3 length: 14 amino acids. CDR1 and CDR2 from the germline V gene are LNHDA and SQIVND (reference sequence). The CDR3, as DNA: TGTGCCAGTAGCATAGACAGGGGCTACCAGCCCCAGCATTTT. Translating it yields CASSIDRGYQPQHF.

The V and J genes are TRBV5-1 and TRBJ2-5; tentative D call: TRBD2 (7 bases). The CDR3 sequence is 14 residues long. The V end was cut by 7 bases, the J end by 3 bases, with 16 bases between. Germline CDR1 is SGHRS and CDR2 is YFSETQ. The CDR3 nucleotides are TGCGCCAGCTTCTTGGGGGGGGCTGAAGAGACCCAGTACTTC. Translation gives CASFLGGAEETQYF. Full variable domain (missing parts from reference TRBV5-1 and TRBJ2-5): KAGVTQTPRYLIKTRGQQVTLSCSPISGHRSVSWYQQTPGQGLQFLFEYFSETQRNKGNFPGRFSGRQFSNSRSEMNVSTLELGDSALYLCASFLGGAEETQYFGPGTRLLVL.

V is TRBV29-1 and J is TRBJ2-7, with a weak D call TRBD1 (5 bases). The CDR3 is made up of 15 amino acids. The V and J ends lost 5 bases and 3 bases respectively, with 20 bases between them. CDR1 is SQVTM, CDR2 ANQGSEA, per germline. In DNA form, the CDR3 reads TGCAGCGTTTTTATTCCTCTGCAGGGCTTCTACGAGCAGTACTTC. Its protein is CSVFIPLQGFYEQYF.

Only one count was recorded for this clone. The rearrangement links TRBV5-1 to TRBJ2-7; 8 nucleotides match TRBD2. Germline loops: CDR1 SGHRS, CDR2 YFSETQ. The CDR3 extends over 18 amino acids. V was pared by 3 bases and J by 3 bases, with 17 bases of the junction left unmatched. The CDR3 here is CASSSYTGGRGLVYEQYF. For the CDR3, the DNA is TGCGCCAGCAGCTCCTACACGGGAGGGCGGGGTCTTGTCTACGAGCAGTACTTC.

This sequence joins TRBV7-3 and TRBJ2-7; 8 nucleotides match TRBD1. V lost 5 bases, J lost 3 bases, and 15 bases stayed unmatched. Per germline, CDR1 SGHTA and CDR2 FQGTGA. CDR3 length: 17 residues. CDR3 amino acids: CASSPQIRQGIRYEQYF. CDR3 DNA: TGTGCCAGCAGCCCACAGATCCGACAGGGGATCCGCTACGAGCAGTACTTC.

This sequence joins TRBV5-4 and TRBJ2-1, with 10 bases lining up with TRBD2. In germline, CDR1 is SGHNT, CDR2 YYREEE (reference sequence). V lost 3 bases to trimming and J lost 6 bases; unmatched junction nucleotides: 3. The CDR3 has 14 residues. CDR3 region: CASSSGLAANEQFF. The DNA for the CDR3 is TGTGCCAGCAGCTCAGGACTAGCGGCCAATGAGCAGTTCTTC.

This clone was recorded only once. The rearrangement joins TRBV5-4 to TRBJ1-2; weak D call: TRBD1 (5 bases). The length of the CDR3 is 15 residues. Germline CDR1 is SGHNT and CDR2 is YYREEE (reference sequence). With 4 bases removed from V and 4 bases from J, the gap between germline ends came to 17 bases. As DNA, the CDR3 is TGTGCCAGCAGCCCAGGGATGGGGGTAGGCTATGGCTACACCTTC. As protein: CASSPGMGVGYGYTF. The whole variable domain, remainder taken from reference TRBV5-4 and TRBJ1-2, is ETGVTQSPTHLIKTRGQQVTLRCSSQSGHNTVSWYQQALGQGPQFIFQYYREEENGRGNFPPRFSGLQFPNYSSELNVNALELDDSALYLCASSPGMGVGYGYTFGSGTRLTVV.

This chain joins TRBV11-2 and TRBJ2-1; TRBD1 agrees at 9 bases. V shed 5 bases and J 9 bases; nucleotides not matched to a gene: 11. The CDR3 is 15 amino acids. Germline V CDR1 and CDR2: SGHAT, FQNNGV. The CDR3 nucleotides read TGTGCCAGCAGCCGCACCGGGACAGGGTATGGTGAGCAGTTCTTC. This codes for CASSRTGTGYGEQFF.